This paragraph reports one T cell receptor (beta chain). This CDR3 has 12 amino acids. Germline V lookup: CDR1 MNHEY, CDR2 SVGAGI. Trimming pared 7 bases from V and 6 bases from J, leaving 10 bases between. This entry comes from a study of T cells in Graves' hyperthyroidism and ophthalmopathy. Researchers took RNA transcripts and amplified the TCR beta CDR3 regions from them. The HTBI primer set served for first-round RT-PCR of the TCR CDR3. In TCRdb, the multiplex PCR reads were re-called with MiXCR into one record per CDR3 protein. The sample records approximately 870,000 distinct CDR3 sequences, about two fifths being singletons.

Sequencing input: blood. The chain employs TRBV6-5 and TRBJ1-5; a weak D match, TRBD1 (5 bases). The TCR sequence derives from a young man with Graves' hyperthyroidism. Here the CDR3 DNA reads TGTGCCAGCATCCGGGGGGGTCAGCCCCAGCATTTT. Protein product: CASIRGGQPQHF.